Shown below are 21 T cell receptor beta chains from a single sample sequenced in a study of blood T cells in healthy people across ages. The use of a sample-barcoded 5' primer and a J-beta primer mix characterized a second PCR of about 7 to 12 cycles. TCRdb re-called the 5' RACE reads with MiXCR, one entry per CDR3 protein. The sample has about 640,000 distinct CDR3 sequences, roughly 50% seen once; the top ten hold over 30%. The sequencing sample was made of blood. The receptor set was obtained from a man aged 60 to 69 in good health.

The rearrangement joins TRBV6-2 or TRBV6-3 to TRBJ1-6; TRBD1 is a possible D gene (5 bases). There are 16 residues in the CDR3. The germline V gene encodes CDR1 MNHEY and CDR2 SVGEGT. With 5 bases removed from V and 5 bases from J, the gap between germline ends came to 16 bases. The CDR3 sequence is CASSHPPGRDNSPLHF. CDR3 nucleotide sequence: TGTGCCAGCAGTCACCCTCCAGGGCGCGATAATTCACCCCTCCACTTT.

To note about this clonotype: At one of its ends the junction is not consistent with the germline gene, which may arise from a read error. The chain links TRBV6-6 to TRBJ1-4; D unclear. Germline values: CDR1 MNHNY, CDR2 SVGAGI (reference sequence). The CDR3 is 14 residues long. CDR3 residues: CVSAKAATNEKLFF. The DNA of the CDR3 is TGTGTCAGCGCCAAAGCTGCAACTAATGAAAAACTGTTTTTT.

The chain has TRBV29-1 and TRBJ1-1; D gene ambiguous. Germline-derived CDR1 and CDR2 are SQVTM and ANQGSEA. The V gene lost 3 bases and the J gene lost 4 bases, with 15 bases spanning the gap. CDR3 size: 14 residues. CDR3 bases: TGCAGCGTTGATAAGGCAGGCCGTACCACTGAAGCTTTCTTT. As protein: CSVDKAGRTTEAFF.

This clonotype was observed a few times. The chain has TRBV27 and TRBJ1-2; possible D gene TRBD1, 6 bases. CDR3 length equals 14 residues. Germline V gives CDR1 MNHEY, CDR2 SMNVEV (reference sequence). V was shortened by 4 bases and J by 3 bases, with 12 bases between the two germline ends. The CDR3 here is CASSYTYRDYGYTF. DNA of the CDR3: TGTGCCAGCAGTTATACTTACAGGGACTATGGCTACACCTTC.

The J gene is TRBJ1-5, the V gene TRBV4-1; 10 bases are shared with TRBD1. V shed 3 bases and J 6 bases; nucleotides not matched to a gene: 5. CDR3 length: 15 amino acids. Germline V gene data show CDR1 as MGHRA and CDR2 as YSYEKL. CDR3 nucleotide sequence: TGCGCCAGCAGCCAGGATGGACAGGGGGTTCAGCCCCAGCATTTT. Translated, it gives CASSQDGQGVQPQHF.

CDR3 bases: TGTGCCAGCAGGGACACGGGCAGGGGCGGCACCGGGGAGCTGTTTTTT. It specifies CASRDTGRGGTGELFF. The genes are TRBV12-3 or TRBV12-4 and TRBJ2-2; D possibly corresponds to TRBD1 (6 bases). CDR3 length equals 16 residues. Deletions cut 6 bases from V and 4 bases from J, with 18 bases between.

The V call is TRBV2, the J call TRBJ2-5, with D possibly being TRBD1 (6 bases). The CDR3 has 14 residues. CDR1 and CDR2 (germline): SNHLY, FYNNEI. V was cut by 1 base and J by 4 bases, with 10 bases left in between. The CDR3 spells CASSEEQGPETQYF. The CDR3, as DNA: TGTGCCAGCAGTGAAGAGCAGGGGCCAGAGACCCAGTACTTC.

This clonotype occurred a few times. This chain connects TRBV11-2 to TRBJ2-5, with D possibly being TRBD2 (5 bases). The CDR3 is made up of 14 amino acids. The germline V gene encodes CDR1 SGHAT and CDR2 FQNNGV. The V end was cut by 3 bases, the J end by 2 bases, with 10 bases between. DNA for the CDR3: TGTGCCAGCAGCTTCTTGGGGAGTCAAGAGACCCAGTACTTC. The encoded protein is CASSFLGSQETQYF.

V is TRBV20-1 and J is TRBJ2-1; D is ambiguous. Germline CDR1 and CDR2: DFQATT and SNEGSKA (reference sequence). CDR3 length equals 13 residues. V lost 0 bases and J lost 11, with 14 bases in between. CDR3 sequence: CSARDPVVGQQFF. The DNA for the CDR3 is TGCAGTGCTAGAGATCCGGTTGTCGGACAGCAGTTCTTC.

CDR3 loop: CSVRGVMNTEAFF. In nucleotides, the CDR3 is TGCAGCGTACGGGGAGTCATGAACACTGAAGCTTTCTTT. V usage is TRBV29-1 and J usage is TRBJ1-1; D gene ambiguous. Trimming shortened V by 6 bases and J by 0 bases, and 11 bases separated the two germline ends. The V gene's germline CDR1 is SQVTM and CDR2 ANQGSEA. The CDR3 loop spans 13 amino acids.

This clonotype was seen repeatedly, ten times or more. The CDR3 nucleotides read TGTGCCAGCAGGCTAGCGGATGCTAATGAGCAGTTCTTC. Its protein is CASRLADANEQFF. The genes are TRBV12-3 or TRBV12-4 and TRBJ2-1; 7 bases agree with TRBD2. Losses at the gene ends were 6 bases for V and 7 bases for J; bases not matched to a gene: 6. This CDR3 is 13 amino acids long.

The chain carries TRBV10-3 and TRBJ1-6; 11 positions agree with TRBD1. Trimming took 6 bases from V and 7 from J; bases not matched to a gene: 8. CDR1 is ENHRY and CDR2 is SYGVKD in the germline V gene. This CDR3 is 16 amino acids long. CDR3 bases: TGTGCCATCAGACCCGGGACAGGGGGATTAAATTCACCCCTCCACTTT. Its translation is CAIRPGTGGLNSPLHF.

This chain uses TRBV7-2 with TRBJ2-7; 9 nucleotides agree with TRBD2. The V gene's germline CDR1 is SGHTA and CDR2 FQGNSA. The ends lost 6 bases at V and 2 bases at J; junction bases unmatched: 5. CDR3 size: 14 residues. This CDR3 reads CASSFGGGAYEQYF. The CDR3 nucleotides are TGTGCCAGCAGTTTTGGCGGGGGGGCCTACGAGCAGTACTTC.

V gene TRBV7-2 combines with J gene TRBJ1-5; D possibly corresponds to TRBD1 (5 bases). The CDR3 is 17 amino acids. Trimming removed 5 bases at V and 7 bases at J, with 24 bases between. Germline-derived CDR1 and CDR2 are SGHTA and FQGNSA. Here the CDR3 reads CASSQGTLVGLLQPQHF. DNA of the CDR3: TGTGCCAGCAGCCAAGGGACCTTAGTAGGTCTTTTACAGCCCCAGCATTTT.

This chain links TRBV19 with TRBJ2-4, with D hard to call. The DNA end is more similar to TRBJ2-7, so the J call may be wrong. Germline loops: CDR1 LNHDA, CDR2 SQIVND (reference sequence). This CDR3 region has 14 residues. The CDR3 sequence is CASSIAPQSYEQYF. The CDR3 bases are TGTGCCAGTAGTATAGCGCCCCAATCCTACGAGCAGTACTTC.

The V call is TRBV24-1, the J call TRBJ2-7; 9 nucleotides match TRBD1. This CDR3 comprises 17 residues. The V segment lost 0 bases and the J segment 2 bases; nucleotides outside the gene matches: 7. Germline V gives CDR1 KGHDR, CDR2 SFDVKD. CDR3 residues: CATSDLRRQGGTYEQYF. Here the CDR3 DNA reads TGTGCCACCAGTGATTTGAGGAGACAGGGGGGAACCTACGAGCAGTACTTC.

In its sample, this clonotype was seen a few times. The gene calls are TRBV10-3 and TRBJ2-5; D gene unclear. The germline CDR1 and CDR2 sequences are ENHRY and SYGVKD. The ends were cut back, 2 bases at V and 5 bases at J, with 9 bases in the middle. CDR3 length: 13 amino acids. CDR3 protein: CAISERVGETQYF. In DNA form, the CDR3 reads TGTGCCATCAGTGAGAGGGTTGGGGAGACCCAGTACTTC.

This clonotype was seen more than once but under ten times. The chain employs TRBV9 and TRBJ1-2; weak D call: TRBD1 (6 bases). V was trimmed by 0 bases and J by 2 bases, leaving 17 bases between them. The CDR3 totals 17 residues. Germline V gene sequence: CDR1 SGDLS, CDR2 YYNGEE. The CDR3 here is CASSVDPGAGKNYGYTF. The CDR3 DNA follows: TGTGCCAGCAGCGTAGATCCAGGGGCTGGGAAAAACTATGGCTACACCTTC. The full variable domain, completed using reference TRBV9 and TRBJ1-2, is DSGVTQTPKHLITATGQRVTLRCSPRSGDLSVYWYQQSLDQGLQFLIQYYNGEERAKGNILERFSAQQFPDLHSELNLSSLELGDSALYFCASSVDPGAGKNYGYTFGSGTRLTVV.

This rearrangement joins TRBV3-1 to TRBJ2-1, with 8 bases fitting TRBD2. There are 14 residues in the CDR3. V trimming: 4 bases; J trimming: 8 bases; junction bases outside the gene matches: 7. Germline V gene lookup returns CDR1 LGHDT and CDR2 YNNKEL (reference sequence). CDR3 in amino acids: CASSPRGGRYEQFF. As DNA, the CDR3 is TGTGCCAGCAGCCCACGGGGGGGCCGGTATGAGCAGTTCTTC.

The V and J genes are TRBV11-2 and TRBJ2-1; D call uncertain. Germline CDR1 and CDR2: SGHAT and FQNNGV. This CDR3 comprises 15 residues. The V and J ends lost 0 bases and 2 bases respectively, with 8 bases between them. DNA for the CDR3: TGTGCCAGCAGCTTAGATCGAAACGCCTACAATGAGCAGTTCTTC. Its protein is CASSLDRNAYNEQFF.

This clonotype was observed a handful of times. It may be a read error: a sequence one base away is much more abundant. The chain uses TRBV11-2 and TRBJ2-6, with a possible D match to TRBD1 (5 bases). Germline V gene lookup returns CDR1 SGHAT and CDR2 FQNNGV. The CDR3 is 15 amino acids. The ends were cut back, 3 bases at V and 0 bases at J, with 6 bases in the middle. CDR3 sequence (DNA): TGTGCCAGCAGCTTTGACAGCTCTGGGGCCAACGTCCTGACTTTC. Translated, it gives CASSFDSSGANVLTF. The full variable domain, its missing parts supplied by reference TRBV11-2 and TRBJ2-6, is EAGVAQSPRYKIIEKRQSVAFWCNPISGHATLYWYQQILGQGPKLLIQFQNNGVVDDSQLPKDRFSAERLKGVDSTLKIQPAKLEDSAVYLCASSFDSSGANVLTFGAGSRLTVL.